This T cell receptor (beta chain) was sequenced for a study of identical twins. Regarding the study as a whole: Because invariant MAIT and iNKT cells could be present, zero-insertion analyses could be partly confounded. Recombination models fit unrelated individuals' TCR alpha sharing but underestimated twins'.

This clonotype was detected only a few times. Its antigen is currently unknown. Unique molecular identifiers were present on the cDNA, and a universal primer site came from template switching. TCRdb re-derived calls from the 5' RACE reads in MiXCR, one entry per CDR3 protein. Altogether 1.5 million to 2 million distinct CDR3 sequences are present, about 30% being singletons, with the ten largest covering 0.25% to 0.3%. Sequenced material: cord blood. The source is a newborn girl in good health.

The CDR3 nucleotides read TGCAGTGCTAGAGATGGGGAGTACACCGGGGAGCTGTTTTTT. This encodes CSARDGEYTGELFF. This chain uses TRBV20-1 with TRBJ2-2; tentatively, D is TRBD2 (5 bases). Between the trimmed V and J ends, which lost 0 bases and 3 bases, there was a span of 8 bases. The germline V gene encodes CDR1 DFQATT and CDR2 SNEGSKA (reference sequence). The CDR3 runs 14 residues.